These 14 T cell receptor beta chains originate from one sample sequenced in a study of blood T cell repertoires in COVID-19. Method: immunoSEQ multiplex PCR; TCRdb's copy keeps in-frame clones and lacks some. This table holds fewer than 350,000 clones, 90% found once. The specimen sequenced was peripheral blood. All receptors derive from a woman between 25 and 40 years old with COVID-19, enrolled during active disease.

The genes are TRBV7-9 and TRBJ1-1, with 7 bases aligning to TRBD1. Losses at the gene ends were 4 bases for V and 3 bases for J; bases not matched to a gene: 5. This CDR3 comprises 14 residues. Germline loops: CDR1 SEHNR, CDR2 FQNEAQ (reference sequence). CDR3 nucleotides: TGTGCCAGCAGCTCTACAGGGGCGGACACTGAAGCTTTCTTT. Translation: CASSSTGADTEAFF. The entire variable domain, with the rest obtained from reference TRBV7-9 and TRBJ1-1, is as follows: DTGVSQNPRHKITKRGQNVTFRCDPISEHNRLYWYRQTLGQGPEFLTYFQNEAQLEKSRLLSDRFSAERPKGSFSTLEIQRTEQGDSAMYLCASSSTGADTEAFFGQGTRLTVV.

The chain uses TRBV5-1 and TRBJ2-7; 7 bases line up with TRBD2. From germline, CDR1 is SGHRS and CDR2 YFSETQ. The V gene end was trimmed by 0 bases and the J gene end by 1 base; junction bases not matched to a gene: 4. This CDR3 spans 15 amino acids. CDR3 residues: CASSLVWGGSYEQYF. In nucleotides, the CDR3 is TGCGCCAGCAGCTTGGTATGGGGGGGATCCTACGAGCAGTACTTC.

The chain joins TRBV5-1 to TRBJ2-7, with 12 bases identical to TRBD2. Looked up from germline, CDR1 is SGHRS and CDR2 is YFSETQ. V dropped 6 bases and J dropped 4; count of bases not matched to a gene: 8. CDR3 length: 15 residues. The CDR3 sequence: CASKILAGGSYEQYF. CDR3 in DNA: TGCGCCAGCAAGATACTAGCGGGAGGATCGTACGAGCAGTACTTC.

V and J are TRBV18 and TRBJ2-5; D is perhaps TRBD2 (5 bases). The CDR3 spans 15 residues. V was trimmed by 5 bases and J by 0 bases, leaving 13 bases between them. Looked up from germline, CDR1 is KGHSH and CDR2 is LQKENI. In DNA, the CDR3 is TGTGCCAGCTCAGCCCTAGAGGGTTACCAAGAGACCCAGTACTTC. Translation: CASSALEGYQETQYF.

This chain joins TRBV7-9 and TRBJ2-7; 9 bases agree with TRBD1. V gave up 1 base and J gave up 2 bases; unmatched junction bases: 3. This CDR3 has 15 residues. Germline CDR1 SEHNR, CDR2 FQNEAQ (reference sequence). The CDR3 DNA is TGTGCCAGCAGCTTAGAGGGACAGGGAGCCTACGAGCAGTACTTC. This encodes CASSLEGQGAYEQYF.

The chain combines TRBV19 with TRBJ1-5; D remains unclear. CDR3 size: 13 residues. CDR1 LNHDA and CDR2 SQIVND come from the germline V gene (reference sequence). The germline V and J ends were trimmed by 7 bases and 1 base, with 8 bases remaining between them. The CDR3 loop is CASTERSNQPQHF. The CDR3 DNA sequence: TGTGCCAGTACGGAGAGGAGCAATCAGCCCCAGCATTTT.

In this sample, this clone turned up once. The rearrangement joins TRBV10-1 to TRBJ1-1; no clear D. V shed 4 bases and J shed 8 bases, with 14 bases lying between them. Germline values: CDR1 WNHNN, CDR2 SYGVQD (reference sequence). This CDR3 contains 13 residues. CDR3 loop: CASSALGISEAFF. DNA of the CDR3: TGCGCCAGCAGTGCTCTCGGGATTTCGGAAGCTTTCTTT.

The CDR3 reads CATAPGLMNTEAFF. The CDR3 DNA sequence: TGTGCCACCGCCCCGGGACTGATGAACACTGAAGCTTTCTTT. The chain employs TRBV27 and TRBJ1-1; maybe TRBD1 (5 bases). CDR1 MNHEY and CDR2 SMNVEV come from the germline V gene (reference sequence). The V end was cut by 10 bases, the J end by 0 bases, with 15 bases between. This CDR3 spans 14 amino acids.

The chain employs TRBV3-1 (or the pseudogene TRBV3-2) and TRBJ1-6; 7 bases are a match to TRBD1. The length of the CDR3 is 14 residues. Unmatched junction bases numbered 5, after V lost 3 bases and J lost 9 bases. Per the germline V gene, CDR1 is LGHDT and CDR2 is YNNKEL (reference sequence). The DNA for the CDR3 is TGTGCCAGCAGCCACGACAGGGTCGGTTCACCCCTCCACTTT. Its protein is CASSHDRVGSPLHF.

This clone was found a few times. CDR3 bases: TGCGCCAGCGGACAGGGCGCTGAAGCTTTCTTT. Protein sequence: CASGQGAEAFF. The chain recombines TRBV4-1 with TRBJ1-1; 8 nucleotides align to TRBD1. V gave up 8 bases and J gave up 6 bases; unmatched junction bases: 2. The CDR3 is 11 amino acids. Germline V CDR1 and CDR2: MGHRA, YSYEKL.

The rearrangement uses TRBV30 and TRBJ1-2, with TRBD1 matching over 8 bases. The CDR3 consists of 12 residues. The J segment lost 4 bases and the V segment lost 7 bases, leaving 5 bases of the junction unmatched. Per the germline V gene, CDR1 is GTSNPN and CDR2 is SVGIG (reference sequence). CDR3 residues: CASRGRGYGYTF. CDR3 nucleotides: TGTGCCTCCAGGGGGCGAGGCTATGGCTACACCTTC.

This clone was seen just once. The chain combines TRBV29-1 with TRBJ2-1; 8 nucleotides align to TRBD2. The J segment lost 3 bases and the V segment lost 0 bases, leaving 7 bases of the junction unmatched. Germline V gene sequence: CDR1 SQVTM, CDR2 ANQGSEA. This CDR3 is 16 amino acids long. In nucleotides, the CDR3 is TGCAGCGTTGAAGAGGGAACCACTAGCGGCTACAATGAGCAGTTCTTC. Translation: CSVEEGTTSGYNEQFF.

The chain links TRBV27 to TRBJ1-5; TRBD1 aligns across 11 bases. The CDR3 sequence is 15 residues long. From germline, CDR1 is MNHEY and CDR2 SMNVEV (reference sequence). V shed 5 bases and J 4 bases; nucleotides not matched to a gene: 4. Here the CDR3 reads CASSPGQGANQPQHF. In nucleotides, the CDR3 is TGTGCCAGCAGTCCTGGACAGGGGGCGAATCAGCCCCAGCATTTT.

This rearrangement joins TRBV12-2 to TRBJ1-3; the table assigns TRBD1, which was not confirmed against the DNA. TRBV12-2 is a listed pseudogene. CDR3 length: 21 residues. The CDR3 spells CARRPRGGDRGWGGSGNTIYF. The CDR3 nucleotides read TGTGCAAGGCGCCCCCGGGGGGGGGACAGGGGGTGGGGTGGCTCTGGAAACACCATATATTTT.